The clone carrying this T cell receptor (beta chain) showed up many times. The target antigen is unknown. The data belong to a study of T cells in localized non-small cell lung cancer. Study results and limitations: Of the tissues analyzed, uninvolved adjacent lung showed maximal T cell clonality, greater than tumor. There were a median around 60 of the top 100 tumor clones appearing in adjacent lung. Higher T cell density in the blood was associated with longer overall survival, whereas higher adjacent-lung clonality associated with shorter survival.

The germline V gene has CDR1 SGHNT and CDR2 YENEEA. V lost 1 base, J lost 8 bases, and 14 bases lay in between. This CDR3 has 15 amino acids. Measured with immunoSEQ multiplex PCR; TCRdb has only the in-frame clones, and not every one. The sample carries under 15,000 clones, 28% recorded once. This TCR was sampled from a female donor of 60 years or more with stage I lung adenocarcinoma. The chain is built from TRBV11-3 and TRBJ1-4, with D uncertain. Sequenced here: lung tumor tissue, sampled before any cancer treatment. DNA of the CDR3: TGTGCCAGCAGCTTAGGCGGTACCGTAGGAGAAAAACTGTTTTTT. Its translation: CASSLGGTVGEKLFF.